This T cell receptor beta chain was captured by sequencing in a study of HIV-infected patients and healthy controls. Per germline, CDR1 SEHNR and CDR2 FQNEAQ (reference sequence). The ends were cut back, 5 bases at V and 3 bases at J, with 10 bases in the middle. The CDR3 runs 13 residues. Each CDR3 protein is one row after TCRdb ran MiXCR on the 5' RACE reads. The sample consists of over 15,000 distinct CDR3 sequences, roughly 15% of them appearing once. Sequences were obtained from CD8+ T cells from blood. The receptor's source is a human donor in good health. The rearrangement links TRBV7-9 to TRBJ2-5; TRBD2 is a possible D gene (7 bases). The CDR3 reads CASSGGAEETQYF. CDR3 in DNA: TGTGCCAGCAGCGGGGGGGCGGAAGAGACCCAGTACTTC.